The sequence of this TCR beta chain was determined in a study of cytomegalovirus exposure and HLA in healthy donors. Per the germline V gene, CDR1 is SGHAT and CDR2 is FQNNGV. V lost 6 bases and J 7 bases, leaving 12 bases between the germline ends. The CDR3 has 12 amino acids. A multiplex PCR was run with 60 Vbeta primers and 13 Jbeta primers. Profiling relied on immunoSEQ multiplex PCR, and the TCRdb table lists in-frame clones only, not all of them. The sample table includes about 82,000 clones. This sequence originates from a woman between 25 and 40 years old in good health and CMV-seronegative. The sample comprised PBMCs. V usage is TRBV11-2 and J usage is TRBJ1-1, with D possibly being TRBD1 (6 bases). CDR3 region: CASSLGQNEAFF. The CDR3 DNA follows: TGTGCCAGCAGTCTCGGACAGAATGAAGCTTTCTTT.